Each of the 24 T cell receptor beta chains below was sequenced from the same sample in a study of T cell responses to AZD1222 COVID-19 vaccine. Using immunoSEQ multiplex PCR, the repertoire was profiled, and TCRdb retains in-frame clones only, with some absent. The sample contains roughly 120,000 clones, almost 95% of which appear only once. The material sequenced was peripheral blood, taken 28 days after the second AZD1222 dose. These receptors were obtained from an adult who received the AZD1222 COVID-19 vaccine.

The chain employs TRBV30 and TRBJ2-2; D remains unclear. The CDR3 covers 11 residues. The germline CDR1 and CDR2 sequences are GTSNPN and SVGIG (reference sequence). V was trimmed by 4 bases and J by 0 bases, leaving 0 bases between them. Here the CDR3 reads CAWTNTGELFF. The DNA for the CDR3 is TGTGCCTGGACGAACACCGGGGAGCTGTTTTTT.

The rearrangement uses TRBV21-1 and TRBJ2-7; the D call of TRBD2 is as the table states it, not checked on the DNA. TRBV21-1 is classified as a pseudogene. The CDR3 is made up of 13 amino acids. The CDR3 spells CASASGSWHEQYF. CDR3 coding DNA: TGTGCCAGCGCTAGCGGGAGTTGGCACGAGCAGTACTTC.

This chain links TRBV10-3 with TRBJ2-7; TRBD2 matches 10 bases. The germline CDR1 and CDR2 sequences are ENHRY and SYGVKD. The CDR3 is 15 amino acids. V shed 4 bases, J shed 4 bases, and the junction held 7 bases outside the gene matches. The CDR3 coding sequence is TGTGCCATCAGTGGGAAACTAGCGGGACGATACGAGCAGTACTTC. Protein: CAISGKLAGRYEQYF.

The genes are TRBV7-6 and TRBJ2-5; D gene uncertain. The CDR3 runs to 11 residues. V dropped 2 bases and J dropped 8 bases, with 6 bases sitting between them. CDR1 and CDR2 (germline): SGHVS, FNYEAQ. CDR3 in DNA: TGTGCCAGCAGCTTATCCACCACCCAGTACTTC. Translated: CASSLSTTQYF.

The chain recombines TRBV10-2 with TRBJ2-5, with D hard to call. There are 14 residues in the CDR3. Trimming took 3 bases from V and 5 from J, leaving 13 bases between them. Germline V gene lookup returns CDR1 WSHSY and CDR2 SAAADI. The CDR3 DNA reads TGCGCCAGCAGTGATGTTCTAAACTGGGAGACCCAGTACTTC. Protein sequence: CASSDVLNWETQYF.

The V gene is TRBV6-4, the J gene TRBJ2-1; TRBD2 aligns across 7 bases. V lost 2 bases, J lost 2 bases, and 6 bases stayed unmatched. The CDR3 is made up of 16 amino acids. CDR1 is MRHNA, CDR2 SNTAGT, per germline. CDR3 in DNA: TGTGCCAGCAGTGACGATGCGGGAGCCCCCTACAATGAGCAGTTCTTC. Translating gives CASSDDAGAPYNEQFF.

The rearrangement joins TRBV5-1 to TRBJ2-2, with a tentative D call TRBD1 (6 bases). The germline V gene has CDR1 SGHRS and CDR2 YFSETQ. The CDR3 is made up of 15 amino acids. Trimming removed 0 bases from V and 6 bases from J, with 12 bases in between. CDR3 nucleotide sequence: TGCGCCAGCAGCTTGGTGATGGCAGGGGCCGGGGAGCTGTTTTTT. Residues: CASSLVMAGAGELFF. Looking up the rest from reference TRBV5-1 and TRBJ2-2 gives the full variable domain: KAGVTQTPRYLIKTRGQQVTLSCSPISGHRSVSWYQQTPGQGLQFLFEYFSETQRNKGNFPGRFSGRQFSNSRSEMNVSTLELGDSALYLCASSLVMAGAGELFFGEGSRLTVL.

This clone was counted a single time. J is TRBJ1-1 and V is TRBV27; D call uncertain. The germline CDR1 and CDR2 sequences are MNHEY and SMNVEV (reference sequence). The CDR3 contains 13 residues. V gave up 6 bases and J gave up 4 bases, with 12 bases separating them. CDR3 sequence reads: CASRVDISTEAFF. The CDR3 DNA is TGTGCCAGCAGGGTTGACATTTCCACTGAAGCTTTCTTT.

The chain uses TRBV18 and TRBJ2-1, with TRBD1 identical over 7 bases. There are 17 residues in the CDR3. Germline lookup yields CDR1 KGHSH and CDR2 LQKENI. The V segment lost 5 bases and the J segment 3 bases; nucleotides outside the gene matches: 13. CDR3 amino acids: CASSVRDSHLDYNEQFF. The CDR3 coding sequence is TGTGCCAGCTCAGTAAGGGACAGCCACTTAGACTACAATGAGCAGTTCTTC.

The chain uses TRBV27 and TRBJ2-7; D not certain. V lost 6 bases and J 4 bases, leaving 13 bases between the germline ends. Germline V gene data show CDR1 as MNHEY and CDR2 as SMNVEV (reference sequence). The CDR3 is 13 amino acids. The CDR3 reads CASSRQINYEQYF. The CDR3 nucleotides are TGTGCCAGCAGCAGACAAATCAATTACGAGCAGTACTTC.

The chain combines TRBV5-1 with TRBJ2-1; 8 nucleotides line up with TRBD2. Germline CDR1 and CDR2: SGHRS and YFSETQ. The V gene end was trimmed by 5 bases and the J gene end by 4 bases; junction bases not matched to a gene: 8. The CDR3 is 15 residues long. In DNA form, the CDR3 reads TGCGCCAGCAGGCGGAGCGGGAGTGGTTACAATGAGCAGTTCTTC. It yields the protein CASRRSGSGYNEQFF.

The chain carries TRBV9 and TRBJ2-3; possible D gene TRBD1, 5 bases. CDR1 and CDR2 from the germline V gene are SGDLS and YYNGEE. The V end lost 0 bases, the J end lost 0 bases, and 8 bases lay between the germline ends. CDR3 length: 15 residues. CDR3 region: CASSVGTQSTDTQYF. The DNA for the CDR3 is TGTGCCAGCAGCGTAGGGACACAGAGCACAGATACGCAGTATTTT.

This clone has a single count. This rearrangement joins TRBV6-4 to TRBJ2-3; D is possibly TRBD2 (6 bases). This CDR3 spans 15 amino acids. Trimming removed 2 bases at V and 0 bases at J, with 9 bases between. The V gene's germline CDR1 is MRHNA and CDR2 SNTAGT. The CDR3 DNA reads TGTGCCAGCAGTGACGGCAGCGGGAGCACAGATACGCAGTATTTT. Its translation is CASSDGSGSTDTQYF.

The V gene is TRBV29-1, the J gene TRBJ1-4, with D uncertain. The CDR3 consists of 14 residues. With 5 bases removed from V and 0 bases from J, the gap between germline ends came to 10 bases. Germline V CDR1 and CDR2: SQVTM, ANQGSEA. The CDR3 DNA is TGCAGCGTTTTCTTCCCTACAACTAATGAAAAACTGTTTTTT. Its protein product is CSVFFPTTNEKLFF.

The chain has TRBV28 and TRBJ2-7; tentative D call: TRBD2 (6 bases). Deletions cut 5 bases from V and 4 bases from J, with 15 bases between. The CDR3 runs to 14 residues. From germline, CDR1 is MDHEN and CDR2 SYDVKM. For the CDR3, the DNA is TGTGCCAGCAGTACGAATTCGGGACTTTACGAGCAGTACTTC. Its protein product is CASSTNSGLYEQYF.

The CDR3 DNA sequence: TGTGCCAGCAGCTCGGGACTAGCGGGAGACGAGCAGTACTTC. Its translation is CASSSGLAGDEQYF. The chain is built from TRBV13 and TRBJ2-7; 14 nucleotides agree with TRBD2. The CDR3 consists of 14 residues. V dropped 4 bases and J dropped 5; count of bases not matched to a gene: 1. The V gene's germline CDR1 is PRHDT and CDR2 FYEKMQ (reference sequence).

The chain joins TRBV5-5 to TRBJ2-5; 9 bases map to TRBD1. After removal of 2 bases from V and 5 bases from J, the junction contained 10 bases not matched to a gene. The CDR3 totals 16 residues. The germline CDR1 and CDR2 sequences are SGHKS and YYEKEE (reference sequence). CDR3 sequence (DNA): TGTGCCAGCAGCTTATTTCCGGGACAGGGCAAGGAGACCCAGTACTTC. The encoded protein is CASSLFPGQGKETQYF.

This chain joins TRBV6-1 and TRBJ1-5; D possibly corresponds to TRBD1 (5 bases). The V gene lost 3 bases and the J gene lost 6 bases, with 12 bases spanning the gap. From germline, CDR1 is MNHNS and CDR2 SASEGT. This CDR3 contains 14 residues. The CDR3 sequence: CASSDMGGLQPQHF. CDR3 sequence (DNA): TGTGCCAGCAGTGATATGGGGGGACTTCAGCCCCAGCATTTT.

The chain uses TRBV7-2 and TRBJ2-1; a weak D match, TRBD2 (6 bases). The CDR3 consists of 16 residues. V was shortened by 1 base and J by 4 bases, with 14 bases between the two germline ends. Germline V gene lookup returns CDR1 SGHTA and CDR2 FQGNSA. CDR3 in DNA: TGTGCCAGCAGCTTAGATAGCGGAAGAGTTTACAATGAGCAGTTCTTC. Encoded protein: CASSLDSGRVYNEQFF.

The chain has TRBV13 and TRBJ2-6; D assignment may be TRBD1 or TRBD2 (5 bases each). The CDR3 extends over 15 amino acids. Germline V gene lookup returns CDR1 PRHDT and CDR2 FYEKMQ (reference sequence). Trimming left V 0 bases short and J 2 bases short, with 5 bases between. The CDR3 sequence is CASSLGGAGANVLTF. DNA of the CDR3: TGTGCCAGCAGCTTAGGGGGGGCTGGGGCCAACGTCCTGACTTTC.

The chain uses TRBV7-8 and TRBJ2-1, with 7 bases matching TRBD1. Trimming removed 5 bases from V and 7 bases from J; junction bases left unmatched: 17. The V gene's germline CDR1 is SGHVS and CDR2 FQNEAQ. The CDR3 extends over 17 amino acids. CDR3: CASSLRVGRGSQNEQFF. In nucleotides, the CDR3 is TGTGCCAGCAGCCTAAGGGTGGGCAGGGGGAGTCAAAATGAGCAGTTCTTC.

This clone has just one count. This rearrangement joins TRBV5-1 to TRBJ1-1; TRBD1 aligns across 11 bases. The CDR3 is 16 residues long. The germline CDR1 and CDR2 sequences are SGHRS and YFSETQ. V shed 3 bases, J shed 0 bases, and the junction held 4 bases outside the gene matches. CDR3 protein: CASSSGQGVMNTEAFF. CDR3 sequence (DNA): TGCGCCAGCAGCTCGGGACAGGGGGTAATGAACACTGAAGCTTTCTTT.

The genes are TRBV24-1 and TRBJ2-1; 13 nucleotides align to TRBD2. The CDR3 has 15 residues. Germline loops: CDR1 KGHDR, CDR2 SFDVKD. J gave up 8 bases and V 6 bases, and 6 bases lay outside the gene matches. This chain's CDR3 is CATSLGLAGVHEQFF. CDR3 coding DNA: TGTGCCACCAGTCTCGGACTAGCGGGAGTTCATGAGCAGTTCTTC.

V usage is TRBV30 and J usage is TRBJ2-1; D not resolved. From germline, CDR1 is GTSNPN and CDR2 SVGIG (reference sequence). This CDR3 spans 12 amino acids. V lost 0 bases, J lost 6 bases, and 6 bases lay in between. The CDR3 bases are TGTGCCTGGAGTGTAACTTTCAATGAGCAGTTCTTC. Translating it yields CAWSVTFNEQFF. Using reference TRBV30 and TRBJ2-1 for the parts outside the CDR3, the full variable domain is SQTIHQWPATLVQPVGSPLSLECTVEGTSNPNLYWYRQAAGRGLQLLFYSVGIGQISSEVPQNLSASRPQDRQFILSSKKLLLSDSGFYLCAWSVTFNEQFFGPGTRLTVL.